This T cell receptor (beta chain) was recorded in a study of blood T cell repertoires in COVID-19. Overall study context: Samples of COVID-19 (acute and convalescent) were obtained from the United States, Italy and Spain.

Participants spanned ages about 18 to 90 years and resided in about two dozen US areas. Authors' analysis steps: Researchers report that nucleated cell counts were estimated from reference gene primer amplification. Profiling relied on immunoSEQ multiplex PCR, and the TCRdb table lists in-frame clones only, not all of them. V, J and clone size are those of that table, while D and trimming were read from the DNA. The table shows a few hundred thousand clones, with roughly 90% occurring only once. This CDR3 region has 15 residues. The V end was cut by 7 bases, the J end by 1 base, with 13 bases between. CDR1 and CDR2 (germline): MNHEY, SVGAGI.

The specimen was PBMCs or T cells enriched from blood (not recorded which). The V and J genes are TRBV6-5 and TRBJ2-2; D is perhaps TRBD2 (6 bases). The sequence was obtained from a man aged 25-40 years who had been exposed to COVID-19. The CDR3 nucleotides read TGTGCCAGCACCCATAGGGAGGAGAACACCGGGGAGCTGTTTTTT. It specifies CASTHREENTGELFF.